This TCR beta chain appears in the sequencing data of a study of human T cells and chemical hapten exposure. Study background: Alopecia areata, totalis and universalis patients, mostly female, were included.

Study findings and constraints: Expanded TCR sets contained significantly more large CDR3 similarity clusters than controls.

Sample time point: pre-sensitization, week 0. Specified treatment: therapeutic diphenylcyclopropenone sensitization with weekly scalp DPC. Non-pregnant alopecia patients aged 18 to 70, suitable for DPC therapy. CDR3 length: 15 residues. The germline V gene encodes CDR1 MNHEY and CDR2 SMNVEV (reference sequence). V lost 2 bases and J lost 4; bases outside the gene matches: 7. There are a few counts of this clonotype. Its target is not known. One entry per CDR3 protein, called by TCRdb with MiXCR from the RACE reads. The sample holds 270,000 or so distinct CDR3 sequences, about 7.7% seen once. J is TRBJ1-1 and V is TRBV27; the match to TRBD1 covers 7 bases. The specimen comprised whole blood, sampled in connection with sensitization to the hapten diphenylcyclopropenone (DPC). This TCR was sampled from a man in his late teens or twenties with alopecia areata. Some clones in this sample may be carry-over from other donors' samples. The CDR3 nucleotides are TGTGCCAGCAGTTTAGAGGAAGGGGGCCTCACTGAAGCTTTCTTT. Protein: CASSLEEGGLTEAFF.